The 10 T cell receptor beta chains reported below all come from one sample, sequenced in a study of response to subunit inactivated influenza vaccine. TCRdb fed the RT-PCR reads into MiXCR, producing one record per CDR3 protein. The sample shows 500,000 to 600,000 distinct CDR3 sequences, roughly 15% of them seen only once. Sequencing used PBMCs from blood, obtained roughly 12 days after vaccination. The receptors originated from a man aged 45 to 65 who received an inactivated influenza vaccine.

Here the CDR3 reads CASSASAAKKQFF. CDR3 nucleotide sequence: TGTGCCAGCAGTGCATCGGCCGCAAAAAAGCAGTTCTTC. The V and J genes are TRBV27 and TRBJ2-1; unclear D gene. Between the trimmed V and J ends, which lost 5 bases and 11 bases, there was a span of 16 bases. Germline lookup yields CDR1 MNHEY and CDR2 SMNVEV (reference sequence). The CDR3 spans 13 residues.

The rearrangement joins TRBV7-2 to TRBJ2-7; 13 bases are a match to TRBD2. The V gene end was trimmed by 5 bases and the J gene end by 6 bases; junction bases not matched to a gene: 7. Germline V gives CDR1 SGHTA, CDR2 FQGNSA. The CDR3 totals 15 residues. The CDR3 coding sequence is TGTGCCAGCAGCCAAAGACTAGCGGGGGGCCCCGAGCAGTACTTC. Its translation: CASSQRLAGGPEQYF. Combining the CDR3 with reference TRBV7-2 and TRBJ2-7 gives the whole variable domain GAGVSQSPSNKVTEKGKDVELRCDPISGHTALYWYRQSLGQGLEFLIYFQGNSAPDKSGLPSDRFSAERTGGSVSTLTIQRTQQEDSAVYLCASSQRLAGGPEQYFGPGTRLTVT.

The chain is built from TRBV6-2 or TRBV6-3 and TRBJ1-6; tentative D call: TRBD1 (5 bases). The CDR3 is made up of 18 amino acids. In germline, CDR1 is MNHEY, CDR2 SVGEGT. Trimming left V 4 bases short and J 2 bases short, with 18 bases between. For the CDR3, the DNA is TGTGCCAGCAGTTGGACAAGTACGGGAGAAACCTATAATTCACCCCTCCACTTT. Its translation is CASSWTSTGETYNSPLHF.

In its sample, this clonotype was seen a few times. This rearrangement joins TRBV19 to TRBJ2-5, with D possibly matching TRBD2 (6 bases). Deletions cut 10 bases from V and 2 bases from J, with 23 bases between. CDR3 length equals 16 residues. The germline gives CDR1 LNHDA, CDR2 SQIVND (reference sequence). CDR3: CATRRASAGPQETQYF. CDR3 nucleotide sequence: TGTGCCACCCGCCGGGCTTCAGCGGGCCCTCAAGAGACCCAGTACTTC. Together with reference TRBV19 and TRBJ2-5, the CDR3 gives the full variable domain: DGGITQSPKYLFRKEGQNVTLSCEQNLNHDAMYWYRQDPGQGLRLIYYSQIVNDFQKGDIAEGYSVSREKKESFPLTVTSAQKNPTAFYLCATRRASAGPQETQYFGPGTRLLVL.

A few counts support this clonotype. The chain recombines TRBV27 with TRBJ2-6; D might be TRBD2 (6 bases). The CDR3 loop spans 18 amino acids. V lost 1 base to trimming and J lost 3 bases, with 16 bases between them. Germline CDR1 MNHEY, CDR2 SMNVEV (reference sequence). The CDR3 reads CASSLFGRPPGGANVLTF. The CDR3 bases are TGTGCCAGCAGTTTATTCGGGAGACCCCCGGGTGGGGCCAACGTCCTGACTTTC.

The V call is TRBV5-1, the J call TRBJ2-3, with 10 bases identical to TRBD2. Germline loops: CDR1 SGHRS, CDR2 YFSETQ. The CDR3 runs 16 residues. The junction had 6 bases not matched to a gene; V was cut back by 3 bases and J by 2 bases. This chain's CDR3 is CASSSLLAGITDTQYF. The CDR3 nucleotides are TGCGCCAGCAGCTCCCTACTAGCGGGGATCACAGATACGCAGTATTTT.

This clonotype was observed a few times. CDR3 bases: TGTGCCAGCAGTTATAGCGGCTCATGGATGTTTTTT. Residues: CASSYSGSWMFF. The V call is TRBV6-2 or TRBV6-3, the J call TRBJ1-4; the D is unclear. The germline V gene encodes CDR1 MNHEY and CDR2 SVGEGT. The CDR3 sequence is 12 residues long. V was trimmed by 3 bases and J by 15 bases, leaving 14 bases between them.

V is TRBV24-1 and J is TRBJ2-5; D gene ambiguous. Trimming cost V 6 bases and J 4 bases, with 8 bases left between them. The CDR3 has 12 residues. Germline V gene data show CDR1 as KGHDR and CDR2 as SFDVKD. This CDR3 reads CATSSSGETQYF. CDR3 bases: TGTGCCACCAGTTCGTCTGGAGAGACCCAGTACTTC.

In this sample, this clonotype turned up a few times. This chain uses TRBV28 with TRBJ2-3; D not resolved. Trimming left V 3 bases short and J 0 bases short, with 10 bases between. The CDR3 covers 15 residues. Germline V gene sequence: CDR1 MDHEN, CDR2 SYDVKM. Here the CDR3 DNA reads TGTGCCAGCAGTTTCGGTGTCTCTAGCACAGATACGCAGTATTTT. Residues: CASSFGVSSTDTQYF.

In its sample, this clonotype was seen a few times. The CDR3 nucleotides are TGTGCCAGCAGCCAGACGGGCGGGAGGGCCGAGACCCAGTACTTC. Its translation is CASSQTGGRAETQYF. This chain joins TRBV7-6 and TRBJ2-5, with 9 bases aligning to TRBD2. This CDR3 is 15 amino acids long. The germline gives CDR1 SGHVS, CDR2 FNYEAQ. Germline trimming cut 5 bases from V and 5 bases from J; bases unmatched to any gene: 9.